A single sample gave rise to the 13 T cell receptor beta chains below, sequenced in a study of blood T cells in healthy people across ages. The second PCR ran about 6 to 12 cycles with a sample-barcoded 5' primer and J-beta primers. TCRdb redid the calling of the 5' RACE reads with MiXCR, one entry per CDR3 protein. The sample records almost 800,000 distinct CDR3 sequences, roughly 64% being singletons. The sequencing sample was made of blood. The receptors here all came from a man aged 25-45 years in good health.

J is TRBJ1-1 and V is TRBV11-2; no reliable D call. CDR1 is SGHAT, CDR2 FQNNGV, per germline. The length of the CDR3 is 15 residues. Trimming pared 0 bases from V and 1 base from J, leaving 9 bases between. The CDR3 DNA follows: TGTGCCAGCAGCTTAGACCCGACACGGAACACTGAAGCTTTCTTT. Residues: CASSLDPTRNTEAFF.

The rearrangement uses TRBV4-3 and TRBJ2-7; 10 positions agree with TRBD2. CDR1 LGHNA and CDR2 YSLEER come from the germline V gene. Trimming cost V 0 bases and J 3 bases; bases outside gene matches: 5. The CDR3 has 16 residues. This CDR3 is CASSQDLRTSGYEQYF. DNA of the CDR3: TGCGCCAGCAGCCAAGACCTCAGGACTAGCGGCTACGAGCAGTACTTC.

The chain recombines TRBV10-3 with TRBJ2-7; D unclear. Germline lookup yields CDR1 ENHRY and CDR2 SYGVKD. V was pared by 9 bases and J by 1 base, with 13 bases between. The CDR3 runs to 13 residues. The CDR3 loop is CAMGFGNSYEQYF. The CDR3 bases are TGTGCCATGGGTTTCGGAAATTCCTACGAGCAGTACTTC.

This clonotype showed up many times. The V gene is TRBV11-3, the J gene TRBJ2-1; D remains ambiguous. The germline V and J ends were trimmed by 0 bases and 0 bases, with 6 bases remaining between them. The CDR3 has 15 amino acids. The germline V gene has CDR1 SGHNT and CDR2 YENEEA. CDR3 protein: CASSLDHGSYNEQFF. As DNA, the CDR3 is TGTGCCAGCAGCTTAGATCACGGCTCCTACAATGAGCAGTTCTTC.

This clonotype showed up just a few times. DNA of the CDR3: TGTGCCAGCAGCACCCCTGAGAGGGAGACCCAGTACTTC. It is translated as CASSTPERETQYF. The chain combines TRBV11-1 with TRBJ2-5; D remains unclear. With 5 bases removed from V and 5 bases from J, the gap between germline ends came to 12 bases. The CDR3 contains 13 residues. CDR1 is SGHAT and CDR2 is FQDESV in the germline V gene (reference sequence).

V usage is TRBV7-2 and J usage is TRBJ1-2; a weak D match, TRBD1 (6 bases). This CDR3 contains 15 residues. Germline CDR1 reads SGHTA; CDR2 reads FQGNSA. V was cut by 1 base and J by 3 bases, with 12 bases left in between. The CDR3 DNA sequence: TGTGCCAGCAGCTTAGACAGGGAAGATTACTATGGCTACACCTTC. This codes for CASSLDREDYYGYTF.

The V call is TRBV7-2, the J call TRBJ2-5; D not resolved. CDR3 length: 13 residues. V was cut by 5 bases and J by 11 bases, with 18 bases left in between. The germline gives CDR1 SGHTA, CDR2 FQGNSA. Here the CDR3 reads CASSPQRRNEQYF. CDR3 sequence (DNA): TGTGCCAGCAGCCCCCAGCGCCGCAATGAGCAGTACTTC.

CDR3 residues: CASSYLDSQETQYF. CDR3 bases: TGTGCCAGCAGTTACCTGGACAGCCAAGAGACCCAGTACTTC. The chain couples TRBV6-5 to TRBJ2-5; D possibly corresponds to TRBD1 (6 bases). The V end was cut by 2 bases, the J end by 1 base, with 8 bases between. The CDR3 spans 14 residues. The germline V gene has CDR1 MNHEY and CDR2 SVGAGI.

This chain uses TRBV4-1 with TRBJ2-7; either TRBD1 or TRBD2 may supply D (6 bases each). Between the trimmed V and J ends, which lost 3 bases and 3 bases, there was a span of 15 bases. Germline V gene sequence: CDR1 MGHRA, CDR2 YSYEKL. There are 15 residues in the CDR3. In DNA form, the CDR3 reads TGCGCCAGCAGCCAGAACAGGGAGGTGTACTACGAGCAGTACTTC. The encoded protein is CASSQNREVYYEQYF.

There are a few counts of this clonotype. The rearrangement joins TRBV20-1 to TRBJ1-2; no definite D call. Between the trimmed V and J ends, which lost 2 bases and 8 bases, there was a span of 6 bases. The CDR3 sequence is 10 residues long. Germline assignment: CDR1 DFQATT and CDR2 SNEGSKA (reference sequence). CDR3 bases: TGCAGTGCTAGACGGAAGGGCTACACCTTC. It encodes CSARRKGYTF.

This clonotype has only one observation. The chain is built from TRBV20-1 and TRBJ2-1; 7 bases agree with TRBD1. Unmatched junction bases numbered 6, after V lost 5 bases and J lost 2 bases. CDR1 DFQATT and CDR2 SNEGSKA come from the germline V gene (reference sequence). The CDR3 runs 14 residues. This CDR3 is CSASDRKTYNEQFF. CDR3 bases: TGCAGTGCTTCGGACAGGAAAACCTACAATGAGCAGTTCTTC.

The rearrangement links TRBV6-2 or TRBV6-3 to TRBJ2-7, with 10 bases lining up with TRBD2. V lost 5 bases, J lost 0 bases, and 4 bases stayed unmatched. Germline CDR1 is MNHEY and CDR2 is SVGEGT. The CDR3 sequence is 15 residues long. The CDR3 protein is CASSIAGGTSYEQYF. In DNA form, the CDR3 reads TGTGCCAGCAGTATAGCGGGGGGTACCTCCTACGAGCAGTACTTC.

The chain recombines TRBV3-1 with TRBJ1-6, with D maybe TRBD1 (6 bases). The CDR3 totals 14 residues. V was pared by 6 bases and J by 3 bases, with 9 bases between. Germline lookup yields CDR1 LGHDT and CDR2 YNNKEL (reference sequence). This CDR3 is CASRNRDYNSPLHF. The CDR3 nucleotides are TGTGCCAGCAGGAACAGGGACTATAATTCACCCCTCCACTTT.